This T cell receptor beta chain was captured by sequencing in a study of neoadjuvant anti-PD-1 for oral cavity cancer. Overall study results and limits: Only a few patients per response group were TCR-analyzed; validation needed.

In this sample, this clone turned up once. What it recognizes is unknown. Blood cells were analyzed directly, without culture or expansion. This CDR3 spans 14 amino acids. Trimming took off 4 bases at V and 3 bases at J, with 13 bases between the two ends. CDR1 is LNHNV, CDR2 YYDKDF, per germline (reference sequence). Generated by immunoSEQ multiplex PCR, the TCRdb table keeps only in-frame clones and is missing some. Of 15,000 to 20,000 clones in the sample, roughly three fifths were seen once. The chain employs TRBV15 and TRBJ2-7; tentative D call: TRBD1 (5 bases). The sequenced sample was PBMCs, obtained before nivolumab (anti-PD-1) treatment. This TCR came from a person aged 40-85 years with oral cavity squamous cell carcinoma. In DNA form, the CDR3 reads TGTGCCACCAGCACAACAGGTTGGGGCTACGAGCAGTACTTC. Translated, it gives CATSTTGWGYEQYF.